This T cell receptor (beta chain) was obtained from a study of identical twins (dated by TCRdb to between 2015 and 2016). Concerning the study at large: To test whether fetal clonotypes persist, this study deep-sequenced TCR alpha and beta repertoires from monozygotic twins, from unrelated adults of various ages, and from cord blood. Replicate twin experiments were performed at different times using different library preparation protocols to rule out contamination. The paper as a whole reports these results and caveats: Zero-insertion analyses could be partly confounded by invariant T cells such as MAIT and iNKT, though diverse VJ usage argued against such confounding for most clonotypes. The excess sharing between twins in beta out-of-frame sequences was weaker because fewer shared sequences reduced the signal-to-noise ratio. In monozygotic twins, recombination models systematically underestimated out-of-frame TCR alpha sharing, but the models matched the sharing seen between unrelated individuals. Abundant cord blood beta clonotypes had fewer insertions, young adult naive repertoires showed a similar but weaker trend, and memory repertoires showed no such trend. Conclusions relied on cross-sectional statistical analysis, since the same donors could not be followed over many years. Out-of-frame TCR alpha sequences shared between twins showed an excess of low generation-probability sequences compared with coincidental sharing between unrelated individuals.

This clonotype showed up many times. It lacks a known antigen. No quality values exist for individual bases; no much larger clone is one base distant. Every donor was a healthy Caucasian. Three pairs of female monozygotic twins, all aged about 18 to 30 years, were included in the twin cohort. Positive isolation kits from Invitrogen were used to isolate CD4+ and CD8+ T cell populations. The library was obtained by 5' RACE. Sequencing was performed on an Illumina HiSeq 2000. A universal primer binding site was added through template switching, and the final cDNA carried a unique molecular identifier so that TCR cDNA molecules could be counted accurately. First-strand cDNA for TCR alpha and beta chains was synthesized from specific primers in the conserved constant-segment region. To control for contamination, every cDNA library was double barcoded, receiving both a SMART-Mk sample barcode and Illumina barcodes. TruSeq adapter sequences and Illumina sample barcodes were added in two successive PCR steps. The TCR alpha and beta cDNA libraries were sequenced on the Illumina HiSeq platform using custom primers. Per the source publication's procedure: MiGEC was used to process raw reads and extract unique molecular identifiers, and MiXCR was used to find CDR3 positions. For each individual, recombination models were inferred using an EM algorithm with the repgenHMM and IGoR tools. The analysis of shared clonotypes was done with the tcR package in R, with sharing normalized by the product of cloneset sizes. To study raw recombination free of thymic and clonal selection effects, out-of-frame nonproductive sequences were analyzed. In-frame beta chains were kept once TCRdb had trimmed the public reads at Q25 with fastp and called clones with MiXCR. When rows share a CDR3 protein, they turn into one entry using the most common DNA and genes. These V and J calls are TCRdb output, not the study's own analysis. For this sample the table gives 400,000 to 650,000 distinct CDR3 sequences, of which around 20% were detected only once. The ten largest clones add up to around 0.9% of the sample.

This sample was shared with a second study, whose subject was T cells expressing NK-cell markers. As the second paper documents: Three sorted T-cell subsets (CD3+CD56+NKG2C+, CD3+CD56+NKG2C- and CD3+CD56-NKG2C+) from roughly eight donors had their TCR beta-chain repertoires profiled. Of the eight sequenced donors, seven were found to be HCMV-seropositive and one was found to be HCMV-seronegative. To restrict sorting to alphabetaTCR-expressing T cells, an anti-gammadeltaTCR antibody was added in several experiments. In roughly 6 donors, the dominant CD3+CD56+NKG2C+ clonotypes were found to rank among the top 10 CD8+ clonotypes and to make up about 1.0-8% of CD8+ T cells. Those dominant clonotypes were again the most abundant among CD3+CD56-NKG2C+ cells in a handful of donors, at about 25-60.1%. Whether the expanded NKG2C-expressing T cell clones were specific for HCMV antigens was left unclear. The eight sequenced donors were randomly selected healthy volunteers, three men and five women. To determine HCMV serostatus, a commercial ELISA kit was used to detect HCMV-specific IgG in serum. MIGEC handled demultiplexing of the reads and grouping by UMI, while MiTCR was used to assemble and quantify clonotypes. To remove erroneous sequences, TCR cDNA sequences were retained only when supported by two or more reads. The tcR package was used for downstream repertoire analysis, and clonotypes were matched across fractions by CDR3 nucleotide sequence plus V segment. Antigen specificity was annotated against VDJdb with VDJmatch, allowing one amino acid substitution in CDR3.

The sample comprised CD4+ T cells sorted from blood. The origin of this receptor is a woman younger than 30 in good health.

CDR3 loop: CSARVRDTEAFF. At the DNA level, the sequence is TGCAGTGCTAGGGTGAGGGACACTGAAGCTTTCTTT. This receptor chain uses TRBV20-1 and TRBJ1-1; confidence is insufficient to name the D gene. Measured from the cysteine to the phenylalanine, the CDR3 is 12 residues long. Solely the CDR3 DNA is kept, with 36 bases framed from the first base. CDR1 DFQATT and CDR2 SNEGSKA are derived from the germline V gene (reference sequence). V and J lose 3 bases and 3 bases, and a span of 8 bases separates them.